The source of this T cell receptor beta chain is a study of shared clonotypes between healthy human individuals. Study outcomes and limitations: It was observed that roughly 5.1% of naive CD4 clonotypes were shared across a handful of donors. Expectations were that clonotype sharing among donors would be affected by sequencing depth.

With regard to this clone: The antigen is undetermined.

V lost 7 bases and J 4 bases, leaving 23 bases between the germline ends. The CDR3 sequence is 17 residues long. CDR1 MDHEN and CDR2 SYDVKM come from the germline V gene. Donors, without exception, were Caucasian adults residing in Nashville, Tennessee. Memory CD4+ cells were the fraction left after CD45RA+ naive selection. The repertoire was sequenced with immunoSEQ multiplex PCR; TCRdb's copy has only in-frame clones and lacks some. In the table there are some 1.4 million clones, roughly 96% of which are singletons. The chain combines TRBV28 with TRBJ1-5; unclear D gene. Sequencing was performed on naive CD4+ T cells sorted from blood. Subset defined: CD45RA+ positively selected. The TCR originated in a man aged 25 to 45 in good health. CDR3 loop: CASTPYAYPPGNQPQHF. The CDR3 DNA reads as TGTGCCAGCACCCCGTATGCATATCCCCCGGGGAATCAGCCCCAGCATTTT.